Below, 27 T cell receptor beta chains from the same sample are listed, as sequenced in a study of STAT5B mutations in CD4+ large granular lymphocyte leukemia. The table came from immunoSEQ multiplex PCR; TCRdb's copy has only in-frame clones and leaves some out. The table lists 30,000 to 40,000 clones, about 76% of them singletons. The specimen was CD4+ T cells from blood buffy coats. These TCRs come from a human donor in good health.

The chain is built from TRBV7-6 and TRBJ1-6, with D tentatively TRBD1 (5 bases). The V end lost 5 bases, the J end lost 5 bases, and 16 bases lay between the germline ends. CDR1 SGHVS and CDR2 FNYEAQ come from the germline V gene. This CDR3 has 16 amino acids. CDR3 sequence: CASSPTGTAHNSPLHF. The CDR3 DNA is TGTGCCAGCAGCCCGACCGGGACCGCGCATAATTCACCCCTCCACTTT.

The chain couples TRBV11-3 to TRBJ2-7; D may correspond to TRBD1 or TRBD2 (6 bases each). V dropped 4 bases and J dropped 2 bases, with 15 bases sitting between them. The CDR3 spans 15 residues. The germline gives CDR1 SGHNT, CDR2 YENEEA. The CDR3 DNA reads TGTGCCAGCAGCTGGGGGGCGGGCGCCGCCTACGAGCAGTACTTC. Its translation is CASSWGAGAAYEQYF. The complete variable domain, with remaining parts taken from reference TRBV11-3 and TRBJ2-7, reads EAGVVQSPRYKIIEKKQPVAFWCNPISGHNTLYWYLQNLGQGPELLIRYENEEAVDDSQLPKDRFSAERLKGVDSTLKIQPAELGDSAVYLCASSWGAGAAYEQYFGPGTRLTVT.

The chain uses TRBV5-4 and TRBJ1-5, with D possibly being TRBD1 (6 bases). CDR1 and CDR2 (germline): SGHNT, YYREEE (reference sequence). CDR3 length equals 14 residues. Trimming removed 10 bases from V and 0 bases from J, with 14 bases in between. The CDR3 sequence: CAYGGQSSNQPQHF. For the CDR3, the DNA is TGTGCCTATGGGGGGCAGAGTAGCAATCAGCCCCAGCATTTT.

The chain is built from TRBV19 and TRBJ2-3, with TRBD2 as a possible D gene (6 bases). Germline lookup yields CDR1 LNHDA and CDR2 SQIVND (reference sequence). Trimming pared 1 base from V and 2 bases from J, leaving 7 bases between. The CDR3 consists of 14 residues. CDR3 sequence (DNA): TGTGCCAGTAGTATAGGCGGGGTCACAGATACGCAGTATTTT. Amino acid sequence: CASSIGGVTDTQYF.

V gene TRBV15 combines with J gene TRBJ2-6; 7 bases line up with TRBD2. The CDR3 is made up of 16 amino acids. After removal of 1 base from V and 0 bases from J, the junction contained 0 bases not matched to a gene. CDR1 LNHNV and CDR2 YYDKDF come from the germline V gene (reference sequence). Written as DNA, the CDR3 is TGTGCCACCAGCAGAGCGGGAGGCTCTGGGGCCAACGTCCTGACTTTC. Its translation is CATSRAGGSGANVLTF.

This chain uses TRBV6-5 with TRBJ1-6; D unresolved. V lost 6 bases, J lost 7 bases, and 13 bases lay in between. CDR3 size: 14 residues. The germline V gene encodes CDR1 MNHEY and CDR2 SVGAGI. The CDR3 coding sequence is TGTGCCAGCAGCGGTCCTGGGGTGAATTCACCCCTCCACTTT. Encoded protein: CASSGPGVNSPLHF.

This clone has only a few counts. The J gene is TRBJ1-1, the V gene TRBV7-2; no clear D gene. This CDR3 is built from 13 residues. Trimming shortened V by 3 bases and J by 3 bases, and 8 bases separated the two germline ends. Per the germline V gene, CDR1 is SGHTA and CDR2 is FQGNSA. CDR3 in DNA: TGTGCCAGCAGCTTCACGTTATACACTGAAGCTTTCTTT. Residues: CASSFTLYTEAFF. The full variable domain, its missing parts supplied by reference TRBV7-2 and TRBJ1-1, is GAGVSQSPSNKVTEKGKDVELRCDPISGHTALYWYRQSLGQGLEFLIYFQGNSAPDKSGLPSDRFSAERTGGSVSTLTIQRTQQEDSAVYLCASSFTLYTEAFFGQGTRLTVV.

This chain joins TRBV5-6 and TRBJ1-1; a possible D gene is TRBD1 (5 bases). The V end was cut by 3 bases, the J end by 5 bases, with 17 bases between. In germline, CDR1 is SGHDT, CDR2 YYEEEE. The CDR3 loop spans 15 amino acids. In DNA, the CDR3 is TGTGCCAGCAGCTCCACGAGGGCAGGGAGGACTGAAGCTTTCTTT. This codes for CASSSTRAGRTEAFF.

The gene calls are TRBV25-1 and TRBJ2-7; 7 positions match TRBD1. CDR3 length: 12 amino acids. Germline V gene data show CDR1 as MGHDK and CDR2 as SYGVNS. Trimming cost V 6 bases and J 7 bases; bases outside gene matches: 6. CDR3: CASRAGGREQYF. In nucleotides, the CDR3 is TGTGCCAGCAGAGCAGGGGGTCGGGAGCAGTACTTC.

The rearrangement uses TRBV6-5 and TRBJ1-2; D possibly corresponds to TRBD1 (5 bases). Between the trimmed V and J ends, which lost 5 bases and 4 bases, there was a span of 17 bases. This CDR3 is 15 amino acids long. Per the germline V gene, CDR1 is MNHEY and CDR2 is SVGAGI. The CDR3 spells CASSTVRGGSYGYTF. CDR3 DNA: TGTGCCAGCAGTACCGTCCGGGGGGGGAGCTATGGCTACACCTTC.

The rearrangement joins TRBV7-3 to TRBJ1-1; 10 bases fit TRBD1. The CDR3 extends over 16 amino acids. CDR1 is SGHTA, CDR2 FQGTGA, per germline. V gave up 3 bases and J gave up 4 bases; unmatched junction bases: 8. The CDR3 bases are TGTGCCAGCAGCTTTGGGGGGACAGGGGCGGGCACTGAAGCTTTCTTT. It encodes CASSFGGTGAGTEAFF.

This clone was detected a few times. The V call is TRBV2, the J call TRBJ1-1, with 7 bases aligning to TRBD1. Germline V gives CDR1 SNHLY, CDR2 FYNNEI. Losses at the gene ends were 3 bases for V and 9 bases for J; bases not matched to a gene: 4. The CDR3 has 12 residues. CDR3 DNA sequence: TGTGCCAGCAGTGACGGGACAGCAAAAGCTTTCTTT. It translates to CASSDGTAKAFF. Complete variable domain (other parts from reference TRBV2 and TRBJ1-1): EPEVTQTPSHQVTQMGQEVILRCVPISNHLYFYWYRQILGQKVEFLVSFYNNEISEKSEIFDDQFSVERPDGSNFTLKIRSTKLEDSAMYFCASSDGTAKAFFGQGTRLTVV.

The CDR3 DNA reads TGTGCCAGCAGTGAAAGATTTGGAAACACCATATATTTT. Encoded protein: CASSERFGNTIYF. The chain combines TRBV2 with TRBJ1-3; D uncertain. The germline V gene has CDR1 SNHLY and CDR2 FYNNEI. Trimming left V 2 bases short and J 3 bases short, with 5 bases between. This CDR3 comprises 13 residues.

The V call is TRBV5-1, the J call TRBJ1-2, with 8 bases identical to TRBD1. This CDR3 spans 15 amino acids. The ends lost 1 base at V and 4 bases at J; junction bases unmatched: 6. Germline values: CDR1 SGHRS, CDR2 YFSETQ. The DNA for the CDR3 is TGCGCCAGCAGCTTGCTCCAGGGGGCCAGCTATGGCTACACCTTC. This sequence encodes CASSLLQGASYGYTF.

The chain is built from TRBV27 and TRBJ2-2, with TRBD1 as a possible D gene (5 bases). This CDR3 is 18 amino acids long. Germline-derived CDR1 and CDR2 are MNHEY and SMNVEV (reference sequence). Between the trimmed V and J ends, which lost 5 bases and 4 bases, there was a span of 23 bases. CDR3 protein: CASSKSGFWASFTGELFF. The CDR3 DNA is TGTGCCAGCAGTAAATCAGGGTTCTGGGCTAGTTTCACCGGGGAGCTGTTTTTT.

The chain is built from TRBV27 and TRBJ1-2, with unresolved D. Germline V CDR1 and CDR2: MNHEY, SMNVEV (reference sequence). The CDR3 contains 12 residues. V dropped 6 bases and J dropped 7 bases, with 12 bases sitting between them. CDR3 residues: CASSSTGSGYTF. The CDR3 DNA reads as TGTGCCAGCAGCTCCACGGGGTCTGGCTACACCTTC.

This clone has a single count. The chain recombines TRBV4-1 with TRBJ2-3; 10 bases are shared with TRBD2. In germline, CDR1 is MGHRA, CDR2 YSYEKL. This CDR3 has 19 amino acids. V trimming: 4 bases; J trimming: 2 bases; junction bases outside the gene matches: 15. CDR3 in DNA: TGCGCCAGCAGCCGTGGGATAGCGGGAGGCGGTACTCACACAGATACGCAGTATTTT. Its translation is CASSRGIAGGGTHTDTQYF.

The genes are TRBV7-2 and TRBJ2-7; either TRBD1 or TRBD2 may supply D (5 bases each). CDR1 is SGHTA and CDR2 is FQGNSA in the germline V gene. The V gene lost 3 bases and the J gene lost 7 bases, with 16 bases spanning the gap. The length of the CDR3 is 14 residues. This CDR3 is CASSFWGPEEEQYF. The DNA for the CDR3 is TGTGCCAGCAGCTTTTGGGGACCCGAGGAGGAGCAGTACTTC.

The V call is TRBV19, the J call TRBJ1-5; D perhaps matches TRBD1 (5 bases). The CDR3 is made up of 14 amino acids. Trimming took off 7 bases at V and 7 bases at J, with 17 bases between the two ends. From germline, CDR1 is LNHDA and CDR2 SQIVND (reference sequence). The CDR3 loop is CASNHGGSGQPQHF. The CDR3 DNA reads as TGTGCCAGTAACCACGGGGGGTCGGGGCAGCCCCAGCATTTT.

The chain is built from TRBV7-9 and TRBJ2-4; 8 bases fit TRBD2. V shed 5 bases, J shed 0 bases, and the junction held 6 bases outside the gene matches. The germline gives CDR1 SEHNR, CDR2 FQNEAQ (reference sequence). This CDR3 is 16 amino acids long. The CDR3 region is CASSAGLAAAKNIQYF. The CDR3 DNA sequence: TGTGCCAGCAGCGCTGGACTAGCCGCAGCCAAAAACATTCAGTACTTC. The full variable domain, its missing parts supplied by reference TRBV7-9 and TRBJ2-4, is DTGVSQNPRHKITKRGQNVTFRCDPISEHNRLYWYRQTLGQGPEFLTYFQNEAQLEKSRLLSDRFSAERPKGSFSTLEIQRTEQGDSAMYLCASSAGLAAAKNIQYFGAGTRLSVL.

This clone was counted once. The CDR3: CASSRGQAIGELFF. The CDR3 DNA follows: TGTGCCAGCAGTCGAGGACAGGCTATCGGGGAGCTGTTTTTT. V usage is TRBV6-5 and J usage is TRBJ2-2; 7 bases are a match to TRBD1. This CDR3 has 14 residues. Germline V CDR1 and CDR2: MNHEY, SVGAGI. The ends lost 5 bases at V and 7 bases at J; junction bases unmatched: 7.

The J gene is TRBJ1-2, the V gene TRBV29-1, with 10 bases identical to TRBD1. The CDR3 contains 13 residues. J gave up 7 bases and V 6 bases, and 8 bases lay outside the gene matches. Germline V gene data show CDR1 as SQVTM and CDR2 as ANQGSEA. CDR3 nucleotide sequence: TGCAGCGTGCCGACAGGGGGCTTTATTGGCTACACCTTC. Its protein is CSVPTGGFIGYTF.

V gene TRBV6-6 combines with J gene TRBJ1-5; D is unclear. V was pared by 11 bases and J by 0 bases, with 5 bases between. CDR3 length equals 11 residues. Germline assignment: CDR1 MNHNY and CDR2 SVGAGI (reference sequence). The CDR3 DNA reads as TGTGCCGTAAGTAGCAATCAGCCCCAGCATTTT. Encoded protein: CAVSSNQPQHF.

The V call is TRBV27, the J call TRBJ2-2, with TRBD1 as a possible D gene (5 bases). This CDR3 is 15 amino acids long. Germline CDR1 reads MNHEY; CDR2 reads SMNVEV (reference sequence). The germline V and J ends were trimmed by 6 bases and 5 bases, with 16 bases remaining between them. The CDR3 loop is CASRTDVQVTGELFF. CDR3 DNA sequence: TGTGCCAGCAGGACCGACGTACAGGTTACCGGGGAGCTGTTTTTT.

The CDR3 DNA is TGCGCCAGCAGCTTGTCGGTGTCAAGTGGCTACACCTTC. Encoded protein: CASSLSVSSGYTF. V usage is TRBV5-1 and J usage is TRBJ1-2; D unresolved. Germline V CDR1 and CDR2: SGHRS, YFSETQ. Trimming pared 1 base from V and 7 bases from J, leaving 11 bases between. The CDR3 runs to 13 residues.

The V and J genes are TRBV5-5 and TRBJ2-7, with D hard to call. CDR3 length: 13 amino acids. Germline V gene sequence: CDR1 SGHKS, CDR2 YYEKEE (reference sequence). With 3 bases removed from V and 4 bases from J, the gap between germline ends came to 11 bases. CDR3 region: CASSSHWSYEQYF. CDR3 nucleotides: TGTGCCAGCAGCTCACACTGGAGTTACGAGCAGTACTTC.

The J gene is TRBJ2-6, the V gene TRBV19; 10 positions agree with TRBD1. Germline CDR1 is LNHDA and CDR2 is SQIVND (reference sequence). The V gene end was trimmed by 10 bases and the J gene end by 1 base; junction bases not matched to a gene: 10. The length of the CDR3 is 17 residues. DNA of the CDR3: TGTGCCACCGGCAGGGGACAGGGGTTTTCTGGGGCCAACGTCCTGACTTTC. This encodes CATGRGQGFSGANVLTF.